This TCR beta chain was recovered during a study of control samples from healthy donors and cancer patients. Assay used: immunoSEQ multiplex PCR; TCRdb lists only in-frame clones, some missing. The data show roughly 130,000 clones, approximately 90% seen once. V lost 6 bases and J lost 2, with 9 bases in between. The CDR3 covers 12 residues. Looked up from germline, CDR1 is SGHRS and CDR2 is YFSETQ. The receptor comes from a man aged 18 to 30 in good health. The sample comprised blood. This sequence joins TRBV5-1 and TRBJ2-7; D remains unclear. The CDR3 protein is CASKDQTYEQYF. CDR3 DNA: TGCGCCAGCAAGGACCAGACCTACGAGCAGTACTTC.